Listed here is a single T cell receptor beta chain. This specimen comes from a study of blood T cell repertoires in COVID-19. Study at large: Samples of COVID-19 (acute and convalescent) were obtained from the United States, Italy and Spain.

The Seattle patients joined while their infection was active and were tracked longitudinally afterward. In the source study's methods: Researchers report that nucleated cell counts were estimated from reference gene primer amplification. Method: immunoSEQ multiplex PCR; TCRdb's copy keeps in-frame clones and lacks some. The V and J calls and clone size were taken over from that table, and D and trimming were inferred from the DNA. Of 150,000 or so clones listed, about four fifths were seen once; the top ten hold around 5%. Germline assignment: CDR1 SNHLY and CDR2 FYNNEI. The V end lost 6 bases, the J end lost 6 bases, and 24 bases lay between the germline ends. The CDR3 spans 16 residues.

The clonotype was recovered from a woman in her 70s with COVID-19, enrolled during active disease. Sequencing input: peripheral blood. V and J are TRBV2 and TRBJ2-7, with D uncertain. The CDR3 DNA sequence: TGTGCCAGCAGCTATCCCCGCGCAGGCGCTTTCCTCGAGCAGTACTTC. Amino acids: CASSYPRAGAFLEQYF.